This T cell receptor beta chain is from a study of blood T cell repertoires in COVID-19 (dated by TCRdb to about 2020). About the study as a whole: Samples covering the acute and convalescent phases of COVID-19 were provided by collaborators in the United States, Italy and Spain. The prospective study material was composed of cDNA or gDNA derived from T cells, B-cell-depleted T cells, or PBMCs. Samples were obtained from the ongoing ImmuneRACE study (first 160 participants) and from some 1,200 subjects provided by 6 global collaborators. Sample metadata almost always included a de-identified subject ID, COVID-19 status, age in years and sex. Deeply sampled blood TCRbeta repertoires from subjects exposed to, actively infected with, or recovered from COVID-19 were included in the dataset. The repertoires were made available in a free public database intended to serve as a resource for research on the immune response to SARS-CoV-2. HLA class I and class II types, where available, came from metadata supplied by the sample provider rather than from assay-based typing. What the work shows at the level of the full study, not this receptor alone: The quantity of clinical and demographic metadata differed by source and by participant and was supplied without curation.

The immunoSEQ Assay, a bias-controlled multiplex PCR, was used to amplify TCRbeta CDR3 regions from genomic DNA. Concerning the study's data processing: The number of nucleated cells in each sample was estimated from the amplification of reference gene primers within the assay. To quantify the absolute abundance of each unique TCRbeta CDR3 rearrangement, sequence reads were collapsed and filtered. For each sample, productive Simpson clonality was calculated as the square root of Simpson's diversity index over productive rearrangements. TCRdb limited this immuneACCESS table to in-frame rearrangements with V and J called. A share of clones is missing; checked studies link under half to unresolved V genes, and the rest is unexplained. V, J and clone size were drawn from that table, and D and trimming were deduced from the DNA. This sample holds about 190,000 clones; around 83% were observed only once. The ten largest clones add up to approximately 6.2% of the sample.

Trimming accounts for 5 bases at V and 6 bases at J, while the number of junction bases matched to no gene is 6. The CDR3 spans 13 residues, from the cysteine through the phenylalanine. CDR3 DNA is the only sequence kept; it has 39 bases, read in frame from the first base. As concerns this clone: This receptor's antigen is unknown. No much larger clone exists at a distance of one base, and base qualities are not known.

Collaborating institutions collected whole blood in K2EDTA tubes following their own protocols. For TCRbeta analysis, collaborators shipped samples as frozen whole blood, isolated PBMCs, or DNA extracted from either of those sample types. Input material: peripheral blood. This TCR derives from a woman in her forties with acute or convalescent COVID-19. The chain links TRBV12-3 or TRBV12-4 with TRBJ1-2, and 7 junctional nucleotides match TRBD1. The nucleotides read TGTGCCAGCAGTCTCCCAGGGGGGAATGGCTACACCTTC. Translated, it reads CASSLPGGNGYTF.